The 8 T cell receptor beta chains below all came from one sample that was sequenced in a study of CD8 T cells in ankylosing spondylitis. Via MiXCR, TCRdb re-called the 5' RACE reads, giving one row per CDR3 protein. The sample has 650,000 to 800,000 distinct CDR3 sequences; 15% to 20% are singletons. Their target antigens are unknown. Study-wide points: Blood from ankylosing spondylitis patients appeared to carry a characteristic roughly 8-variant TCR beta motif.

Sequencing was done on a sample of blood, either unsorted or a sorted T cell fraction (not recorded which). These TCRs come from a male donor with ankylosing spondylitis.

This clonotype was recorded a few times. The V and J genes are TRBV18 and TRBJ1-5; unclear D gene. From germline, CDR1 is KGHSH and CDR2 LQKENI. With 2 bases removed from V and 5 bases from J, the gap between germline ends came to 7 bases. CDR3 length equals 13 residues. The CDR3 reads CASSPSIDQPQHF. In DNA form, the CDR3 reads TGTGCCAGCTCACCATCCATAGATCAGCCCCAGCATTTT.

This chain uses TRBV20-1 with TRBJ1-3; 12 bases line up with TRBD1. Germline-derived CDR1 and CDR2 are DFQATT and SNEGSKA (reference sequence). The CDR3 runs to 17 residues. V lost 5 bases and J lost 4; bases outside the gene matches: 12. The CDR3 sequence: CSALRGTGGSKGNTIYF. CDR3 nucleotides: TGCAGTGCTCTACGCGGGACAGGGGGCTCCAAGGGAAACACCATATATTTT.

The sample holds a few counts of this clonotype. The rearrangement uses TRBV20-1 and TRBJ2-1; TRBD2 aligns across 9 bases. Germline V gene sequence: CDR1 DFQATT, CDR2 SNEGSKA (reference sequence). This CDR3 has 15 residues. The J segment lost 0 bases and the V segment lost 5 bases, leaving 5 bases of the junction unmatched. This CDR3 is CSARLAGHSYNEQFF. The CDR3 bases are TGCAGTGCTCGCCTAGCGGGGCACTCCTACAATGAGCAGTTCTTC.

The chain employs TRBV20-1 and TRBJ1-3; TRBD1 is a possible D gene (6 bases). The CDR3 is 14 residues long. CDR1 and CDR2 from the germline V gene are DFQATT and SNEGSKA (reference sequence). The V gene lost 6 bases and the J gene lost 4 bases, with 16 bases spanning the gap. CDR3 coding DNA: TGCAGTGCCATTCAAGCGGGGACAGGAAACACCATATATTTT. The encoded protein is CSAIQAGTGNTIYF.

This clonotype showed up just a few times. The chain couples TRBV7-3 to TRBJ2-6; perhaps TRBD2 as D (6 bases). The CDR3 runs 18 residues. The germline gives CDR1 SGHTA, CDR2 FQGTGA. Trimming stripped 3 bases from V and 0 bases from J, with 15 bases between. This CDR3 is CASSFFAGTFSGANVLTF. CDR3 DNA: TGTGCCAGCAGCTTTTTTGCAGGGACTTTCTCTGGGGCCAACGTCCTGACTTTC.

The chain is built from TRBV6-5 and TRBJ2-2; a weak D match, TRBD1 (6 bases). Germline CDR1 is MNHEY and CDR2 is SVGAGI. The germline V and J ends were trimmed by 3 bases and 4 bases, with 12 bases remaining between them. There are 15 residues in the CDR3. CDR3 sequence (DNA): TGTGCCAGCAGTTATACCGGGACAAGCACCGGGGAGCTGTTTTTT. It translates to CASSYTGTSTGELFF.

The chain combines TRBV19 with TRBJ2-3; 7 bases agree with TRBD2. CDR1 and CDR2 (germline): LNHDA, SQIVND (reference sequence). The CDR3 extends over 13 amino acids. V was clipped by 7 bases and J by 3 bases; unmatched bases: 4. CDR3 sequence (DNA): TGTGCCAGTATGGCTAGCGGAACAGATACGCAGTATTTT. This encodes CASMASGTDTQYF.

In its sample, this clonotype was seen many times. V is TRBV4-2 and J is TRBJ2-2, with TRBD1 identical over 8 bases. Germline loops: CDR1 LGHNA, CDR2 YNFKEQ. Losses at the gene ends were 4 bases for V and 3 bases for J; bases not matched to a gene: 10. This CDR3 spans 17 amino acids. The CDR3: CASSRQGQGSYTGELFF. Written as DNA, the CDR3 is TGTGCCAGCAGCCGACAGGGGCAAGGGTCCTACACCGGGGAGCTGTTTTTT.